This TCR beta chain was sequenced during a study of spatial heterogeneity in lung cancer. The germline gives CDR1 MNHEY, CDR2 SVGEGT. This CDR3 has 13 residues. Trimming left V 4 bases short and J 2 bases short, with 9 bases between. Time point noted: blood at routine non-recurrence follow-up after resection. TCRdb re-called the 5' RACE reads through MiXCR, storing one row per CDR3 protein. Among nearly 95,000 distinct CDR3 sequences, roughly 21% were seen once, and the ten largest hold 21%. This specimen was PBMCs, taken at follow-up. J is TRBJ2-7 and V is TRBV6-2 or TRBV6-3; D gene ambiguous. The sequence came from a male donor with early-stage non-small cell lung cancer. Written as DNA, the CDR3 is TGTGCCAGCAGTTGGGGAATAGCCTACGAGCAGTACGTC. This encodes CASSWGIAYEQYV.